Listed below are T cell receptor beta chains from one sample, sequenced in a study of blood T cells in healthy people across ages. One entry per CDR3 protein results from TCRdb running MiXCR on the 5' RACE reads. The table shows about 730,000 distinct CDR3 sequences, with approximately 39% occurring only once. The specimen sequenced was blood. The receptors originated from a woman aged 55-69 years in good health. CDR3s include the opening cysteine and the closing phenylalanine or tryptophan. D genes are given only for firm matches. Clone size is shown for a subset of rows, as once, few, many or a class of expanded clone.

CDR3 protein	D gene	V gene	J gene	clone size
CASSDSSGAFSYNEQFF	TRBD2	TRBV2	TRBJ2-1	few
CASSLTGPEQYF	NA	TRBV5-4	TRBJ2-7	few
CASSLGFSTGQPQHF	NA	TRBV3-1	TRBJ1-5	once
CASSQEQGGYEQYF	TRBD1	TRBV4-1	TRBJ2-7	few
CASSLARLAGSGEQFF	TRBD2	TRBV5-1	TRBJ2-1	many
CASSRIDRDSGQYF	NA	TRBV3-1	TRBJ2-5	NA
CASSLTGTGGFQPQHF	TRBD1	TRBV7-3	TRBJ1-5	NA
CASSLTSGAAYEQYF	TRBD2	TRBV7-2	NA	NA
CASSSGGTLRGETQYF	NA	TRBV5-1	TRBJ2-5	many
CASSMQRELFF	NA	TRBV21-1	TRBJ1-4	few
CASSLGPGHKNIQYF	NA	TRBV7-2	TRBJ2-4	many